Following are 22 T cell receptor beta chains from one sample sequenced in a study of T cells in localized non-small cell lung cancer. The protocol was immunoSEQ multiplex PCR, while the TCRdb copy is restricted to in-frame clones and leaves out a portion. The sample yields about 57,000 clones, roughly nine tenths seen once. The sequences come from peripheral blood, collected before any cancer treatment. The receptors stem from a man aged 40-75 years with stage I lung adenocarcinoma.

The chain combines TRBV2 with TRBJ2-1, with 10 bases identical to TRBD2. This CDR3 is 13 amino acids long. Unmatched junction bases numbered 2, after V lost 2 bases and J lost 10 bases. The germline CDR1 and CDR2 sequences are SNHLY and FYNNEI. CDR3 DNA sequence: TGTGCCAGCAGTGAACTAGCGGGAGACGAGCAGTTCTTC. Amino acids: CASSELAGDEQFF.

The V gene is TRBV7-3, the J gene TRBJ1-4, with a tentative D call TRBD1 (5 bases). Germline loops: CDR1 SGHTA, CDR2 FQGTGA. Trimming left V 5 bases short and J 5 bases short, with 12 bases between. CDR3 size: 14 residues. CDR3 protein: CASSPGPGNEKLFF. The CDR3 DNA is TGTGCCAGCAGCCCGGGACCCGGCAATGAAAAACTGTTTTTT.

The rearrangement uses TRBV6-5 and TRBJ2-7, with D possibly TRBD2 on 7 matching bases. Germline V gives CDR1 MNHEY, CDR2 SVGAGI. Trimming cost V 7 bases and J 3 bases, with 13 bases left between them. This CDR3 region has 13 residues. CDR3 protein: CASNEGGGYEQYF. DNA of the CDR3: TGTGCCAGCAACGAAGGGGGGGGCTACGAGCAGTACTTC.

This chain links TRBV27 with TRBJ1-1, with D perhaps TRBD1 (5 bases). The V gene lost 7 bases and the J gene lost 3 bases, with 18 bases spanning the gap. Germline V lookup: CDR1 MNHEY, CDR2 SMNVEV (reference sequence). The CDR3 loop spans 15 amino acids. CDR3 residues: CASNIGSGRDTEAFF. The DNA for the CDR3 is TGTGCCAGCAATATCGGGTCAGGGAGGGACACTGAAGCTTTCTTT.

The rearrangement links TRBV10-3 to TRBJ1-2, with 8 bases lining up with TRBD1. The J segment lost 0 bases and the V segment lost 11 bases, leaving 11 bases of the junction unmatched. The CDR3 runs 15 residues. Germline V gene data show CDR1 as ENHRY and CDR2 as SYGVKD. The chain's CDR3 is CASGGAGGPNYGYTF. DNA for the CDR3: TGTGCCTCGGGAGGGGCAGGGGGCCCTAACTATGGCTACACCTTC.

This chain joins TRBV15 and TRBJ2-5; no clear D gene. CDR3 size: 14 residues. Trimming shortened V by 0 bases and J by 5 bases, and 10 bases separated the two germline ends. CDR1 LNHNV and CDR2 YYDKDF come from the germline V gene (reference sequence). Written as DNA, the CDR3 is TGTGCCACCAGCAGAGACTGGGTAGAGGAGACCCAGTACTTC. Encoded protein: CATSRDWVEETQYF.

The chain couples TRBV5-4 to TRBJ2-7; perhaps D is TRBD1 or TRBD2 (7 bases each). This CDR3 has 15 amino acids. V lost 1 base and J 5 bases, leaving 16 bases between the germline ends. Germline CDR1 SGHNT, CDR2 YYREEE (reference sequence). The CDR3 is CASSLYGQGGDEQYF. CDR3 coding DNA: TGTGCCAGCAGCTTGTACGGTCAGGGGGGGGACGAGCAGTACTTC.

This sequence joins TRBV5-1 and TRBJ2-2; 10 bases agree with TRBD2. Germline loops: CDR1 SGHRS, CDR2 YFSETQ. V lost 2 bases to trimming and J lost 6 bases; unmatched junction nucleotides: 4. This CDR3 is 15 amino acids long. The CDR3 nucleotides read TGCGCCAGCAGCTTTCTAGCGGGAGAATCCGGGGAGCTGTTTTTT. Amino acid sequence: CASSFLAGESGELFF.

The chain recombines TRBV9 with TRBJ2-1; TRBD2 is a possible D gene (5 bases). The length of the CDR3 is 15 residues. V lost 0 bases and J lost 0, with 7 bases in between. Germline CDR1 reads SGDLS; CDR2 reads YYNGEE. CDR3 amino acids: CASSVVGSSYNEQFF. The CDR3 nucleotides read TGTGCCAGCAGCGTAGTAGGGAGCTCCTACAATGAGCAGTTCTTC.

The rearrangement uses TRBV7-9 and TRBJ2-1, with 7 bases fitting TRBD2. The germline V gene encodes CDR1 SEHNR and CDR2 FQNEAQ (reference sequence). The CDR3 spans 14 residues. V lost 1 base to trimming and J lost 6 bases; unmatched junction nucleotides: 3. The CDR3 nucleotides read TGTGCCAGCAGCTTAGTAGGACTAGTCAATGAGCAGTTCTTC. Residues: CASSLVGLVNEQFF.

In its sample, this clone was seen once. The chain employs TRBV4-3 and TRBJ2-3; 8 positions match TRBD1. This CDR3 comprises 15 residues. V lost 4 bases, J lost 0 bases, and 3 bases stayed unmatched. CDR1 and CDR2 from the germline V gene are LGHNA and YSLEER. The CDR3 bases are TGCGCCAGCAGCCCTTGGGACAGGAGCACAGATACGCAGTATTTT. It codes for CASSPWDRSTDTQYF.

CDR3 nucleotide sequence: TGTGCCAGCAGCTCAGACAGGGGCTACGAGCAGTACTTC. Translation gives CASSSDRGYEQYF. The V call is TRBV7-2, the J call TRBJ2-7; TRBD1 aligns across 8 bases. CDR3 size: 13 residues. Germline V gene data show CDR1 as SGHTA and CDR2 as FQGNSA. V lost 4 bases, J lost 3 bases, and 2 bases stayed unmatched.

This clone was detected only once. This chain uses TRBV6-1 with TRBJ2-5; tentatively, D is TRBD1 or TRBD2 (5 bases each). Trimming left V 2 bases short and J 7 bases short, with 20 bases between. This CDR3 is 16 amino acids long. CDR1 is MNHNS and CDR2 is SASEGT in the germline V gene. CDR3 residues: CASSEMSGSSSGTQYF. DNA for the CDR3: TGTGCCAGCAGTGAAATGTCAGGGAGTTCTAGTGGGACCCAGTACTTC.

The CDR3 sequence is CASSDPSSGRASRYEQYF. The DNA of the CDR3 is TGTGCCAGCAGTGATCCTTCTAGCGGGAGGGCCAGTCGTTACGAGCAGTACTTC. This chain joins TRBV6-1 and TRBJ2-7, with 12 positions matching TRBD2. The CDR3 sequence is 18 residues long. The V gene end was trimmed by 3 bases and the J gene end by 4 bases; junction bases not matched to a gene: 13. CDR1 and CDR2 (germline): MNHNS, SASEGT.

V usage is TRBV7-2 and J usage is TRBJ2-3; 10 nucleotides agree with TRBD2. With 8 bases clipped from V and 8 bases from J, the junction kept 10 bases outside the gene matches. CDR3 length equals 14 residues. Germline V gives CDR1 SGHTA, CDR2 FQGNSA. The CDR3 region is CASRRAGGPTTQYF. CDR3 nucleotide sequence: TGTGCCAGCCGAAGAGCGGGAGGGCCGACTACGCAGTATTTT.

This chain uses TRBV7-8 with TRBJ1-1; 8 bases are shared with TRBD1. CDR3 size: 14 residues. With 8 bases clipped from V and 1 base from J, the junction kept 6 bases outside the gene matches. CDR1 is SGHVS and CDR2 is FQNEAQ in the germline V gene. The CDR3 loop reads CASGVGQGNTEAFF. In nucleotides, the CDR3 is TGTGCCAGCGGGGTCGGACAGGGGAACACTGAAGCTTTCTTT.

The chain combines TRBV28 with TRBJ1-1; maybe TRBD1 (6 bases). The ends were cut back, 11 bases at V and 1 base at J, with 17 bases in the middle. CDR1 is MDHEN and CDR2 is SYDVKM in the germline V gene. The CDR3 extends over 14 amino acids. DNA for the CDR3: TGTGCCGGAGTACAGGGTCCAGGGAACACTGAAGCTTTCTTT. Protein: CAGVQGPGNTEAFF.

This clone was detected once. This sequence joins TRBV6-1 and TRBJ2-2; 7 bases map to TRBD1. After removal of 2 bases from V and 0 bases from J, the junction contained 3 bases not matched to a gene. The CDR3 covers 16 residues. Germline lookup yields CDR1 MNHNS and CDR2 SASEGT. CDR3 protein: CASSELGQTNTGELFF. CDR3 sequence (DNA): TGTGCCAGCAGTGAATTGGGACAGACGAACACCGGGGAGCTGTTTTTT.

CDR3 protein: CASSLVAGGSYNEQFF. CDR3 DNA sequence: TGTGCCAGCAGCTTAGTGGCGGGAGGCTCCTACAATGAGCAGTTCTTC. J is TRBJ2-1 and V is TRBV7-2, with 8 bases that match TRBD2. The CDR3 has 16 residues. The V gene end was trimmed by 1 base and the J gene end by 0 bases; junction bases not matched to a gene: 2. The germline V gene has CDR1 SGHTA and CDR2 FQGNSA. Filled out from reference TRBV7-2 and TRBJ2-1, the complete variable domain reads GAGVSQSPSNKVTEKGKDVELRCDPISGHTALYWYRQSLGQGLEFLIYFQGNSAPDKSGLPSDRFSAERTGGSVSTLTIQRTQQEDSAVYLCASSLVAGGSYNEQFFGPGTRLTVL.

This chain links TRBV2 with TRBJ2-7; the D gene is possibly TRBD2 (6 bases). Trimming cost V 1 base and J 6 bases, with 16 bases left between them. Germline V lookup: CDR1 SNHLY, CDR2 FYNNEI. The CDR3 length is 15 residues. The CDR3 protein is CASSEEVAAFVEQYF. For the CDR3, the DNA is TGTGCCAGCAGTGAAGAGGTAGCGGCATTTGTCGAGCAGTACTTC.

With regard to this clone: The same CDR3 is also encoded by other DNA sequences in this sample. The rearrangement uses TRBV11-2 and TRBJ1-2; D remains ambiguous. The CDR3 spans 13 residues. Germline CDR1 reads SGHAT; CDR2 reads FQNNGV. V was shortened by 5 bases and J by 2 bases, with 9 bases between the two germline ends. CDR3 protein: CASSPGLNYGYTF. CDR3 in DNA: TGTGCCAGCAGCCCCGGGTTGAACTATGGCTACACCTTC.

The chain couples TRBV9 to TRBJ1-4; 7 bases are shared with TRBD1. The length of the CDR3 is 13 residues. Germline V gene data show CDR1 as SGDLS and CDR2 as YYNGEE. The trim removed 3 bases at V and 7 bases at J, leaving 3 bases unmatched. The CDR3 bases are TGTGCCAGCAGCGGGACAGGCGGTGAAAAACTGTTTTTT. Translated: CASSGTGGEKLFF.